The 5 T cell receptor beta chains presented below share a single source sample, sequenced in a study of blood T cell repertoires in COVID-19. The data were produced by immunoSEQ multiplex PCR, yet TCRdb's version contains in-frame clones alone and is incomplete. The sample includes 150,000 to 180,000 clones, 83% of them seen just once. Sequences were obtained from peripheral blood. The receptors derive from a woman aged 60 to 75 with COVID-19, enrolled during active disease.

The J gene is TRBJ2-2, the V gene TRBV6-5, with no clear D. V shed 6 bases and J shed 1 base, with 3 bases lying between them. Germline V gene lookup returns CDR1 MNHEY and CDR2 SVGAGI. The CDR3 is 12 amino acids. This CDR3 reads CASRLNTGELFF. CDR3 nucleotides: TGTGCCAGCAGACTGAACACCGGGGAGCTGTTTTTT.

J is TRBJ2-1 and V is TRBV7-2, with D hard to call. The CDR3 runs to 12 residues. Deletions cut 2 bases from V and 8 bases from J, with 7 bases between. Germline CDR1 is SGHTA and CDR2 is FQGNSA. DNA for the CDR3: TGTGCCAGCAGCTTATGGGCCGATGAGCAGTTCTTC. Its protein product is CASSLWADEQFF.

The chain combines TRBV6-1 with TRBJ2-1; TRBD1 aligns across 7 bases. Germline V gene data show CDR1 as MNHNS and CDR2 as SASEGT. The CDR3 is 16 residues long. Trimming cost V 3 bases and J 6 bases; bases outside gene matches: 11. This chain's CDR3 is CASSDTDRDPRNEQFF. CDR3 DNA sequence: TGTGCCAGCAGTGACACCGACAGGGATCCCCGCAATGAGCAGTTCTTC.

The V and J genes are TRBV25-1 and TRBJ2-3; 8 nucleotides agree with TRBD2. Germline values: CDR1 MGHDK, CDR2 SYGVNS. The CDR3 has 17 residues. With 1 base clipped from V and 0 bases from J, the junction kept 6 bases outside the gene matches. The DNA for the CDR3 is TGTGCCAGCAGTGAATCCCTTAGCGGGACTAGCACAGATACGCAGTATTTT. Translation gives CASSESLSGTSTDTQYF.

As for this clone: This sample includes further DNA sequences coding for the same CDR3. In nucleotides, the CDR3 is TGTGCCAGCAGTTACGGAGGCAATCAGCCCCAGCATTTT. Amino acids: CASSYGGNQPQHF. The rearrangement joins TRBV6-5 to TRBJ1-5; the D is unclear. Germline values: CDR1 MNHEY, CDR2 SVGAGI. The germline V and J ends were trimmed by 2 bases and 2 bases, with 4 bases remaining between them. The CDR3 spans 13 residues.